Shown below are 12 T cell receptor beta chains from a single sample sequenced in a study of PD-L1 blockade in urothelial cancer. Sequencing used immunoSEQ multiplex PCR; TCRdb keeps in-frame clones, though not all of them. The data show 45,000 to 60,000 clones, approximately 80% seen once. This sample comprised PBMCs, obtained around atezolizumab (anti-PD-L1) treatment. These receptors were obtained from a man aged 40-49 years with urothelial cancer.

The chain joins TRBV27 to TRBJ2-1, with D possibly being TRBD1 (6 bases). The CDR3 extends over 15 amino acids. Germline CDR1 MNHEY, CDR2 SMNVEV (reference sequence). V was pared by 6 bases and J by 2 bases, with 14 bases between. The CDR3 loop is CASRGRQATYNEQFF. The CDR3 region has the DNA TGTGCCAGCAGGGGCAGACAGGCAACCTACAATGAGCAGTTCTTC.

The chain combines TRBV5-1 with TRBJ2-7, with 11 positions matching TRBD1. V shed 4 bases, J shed 2 bases, and the junction held 5 bases outside the gene matches. Germline assignment: CDR1 SGHRS and CDR2 YFSETQ. The CDR3 covers 15 residues. The CDR3 nucleotides are TGCGCCAGCAGCCTCCGGGACAGGGGGACCTACGAGCAGTACTTC. Protein sequence: CASSLRDRGTYEQYF.

The chain carries TRBV19 and TRBJ1-1; TRBD1 matches 8 bases. The length of the CDR3 is 17 residues. Trimming cost V 0 bases and J 0 bases; bases outside gene matches: 6. Germline V gene data show CDR1 as LNHDA and CDR2 as SQIVND (reference sequence). The CDR3 here is CASSIERTGLMNTEAFF. Here the CDR3 DNA reads TGTGCCAGTAGTATAGAGAGGACAGGGCTAATGAACACTGAAGCTTTCTTT.

The rearrangement links TRBV29-1 to TRBJ2-3; 10 bases fit TRBD1. CDR1 and CDR2 (germline): SQVTM, ANQGSEA. The CDR3 has 14 residues. The trim removed 8 bases at V and 4 bases at J, leaving 9 bases unmatched. For the CDR3, the DNA is TGCAGCTCCTCCGACAGGGGGCGCCCAGATACGCAGTATTTT. Amino acids: CSSSDRGRPDTQYF.

This rearrangement joins TRBV2 to TRBJ2-4, with D unresolved. V was shortened by 5 bases and J by 0 bases, with 14 bases between the two germline ends. CDR1 is SNHLY and CDR2 is FYNNEI in the germline V gene. The CDR3 has 16 residues. CDR3 sequence reads: CASSPQLLLAKNIQYF. In DNA form, the CDR3 reads TGTGCCAGCAGTCCTCAACTACTTCTAGCCAAAAACATTCAGTACTTC.

V gene TRBV9 combines with J gene TRBJ1-2, with a possible D match to TRBD1 (5 bases). CDR1 is SGDLS, CDR2 YYNGEE, per germline. The ends were cut back, 3 bases at V and 4 bases at J, with 19 bases in the middle. The CDR3 totals 16 residues. CDR3 bases: TGTGCCAGCAGCGCTAAGGGGTCCGGAGTGGGCTATGGCTACACCTTC. Its protein is CASSAKGSGVGYGYTF.

The chain uses TRBV6-1 and TRBJ1-1; D unclear. V lost 4 bases and J lost 1, with 16 bases in between. The CDR3 has 16 amino acids. CDR1 and CDR2 (germline): MNHNS, SASEGT. CDR3: CASSAYPDNRNTEAFF. Here the CDR3 DNA reads TGTGCCAGCAGTGCATACCCCGATAACAGGAACACTGAAGCTTTCTTT.

The V and J genes are TRBV4-3 and TRBJ1-1, with 7 bases identical to TRBD1. The V segment lost 2 bases and the J segment 0 bases; nucleotides outside the gene matches: 3. Germline V lookup: CDR1 LGHNA, CDR2 YSLEER. The CDR3 has 15 residues. The CDR3 region is CASSQLGQMNTEAFF. CDR3 DNA sequence: TGCGCCAGCAGCCAATTGGGACAGATGAACACTGAAGCTTTCTTT.

The V call is TRBV5-6, the J call TRBJ1-2; 8 nucleotides match TRBD1. The CDR3 is made up of 15 amino acids. Germline V gene data show CDR1 as SGHDT and CDR2 as YYEEEE. Trimming took 4 bases from V and 8 from J; bases not matched to a gene: 13. The CDR3 DNA reads as TGTGCCAGCAGCGCTGACAGGGGCCGGTTAAACGGCTACACCTTC. Amino acid sequence: CASSADRGRLNGYTF.

CDR3 bases: TGTGCCAGCAGCGGACAGGGACTAGCGGTAATGCGTACAGATACGCAGTATTTT. This encodes CASSGQGLAVMRTDTQYF. V and J are TRBV11-2 and TRBJ2-3; 11 bases map to TRBD2. The CDR3 is 18 amino acids. Germline trimming cut 5 bases from V and 3 bases from J; bases unmatched to any gene: 13. The V gene's germline CDR1 is SGHAT and CDR2 FQNNGV.

The V call is TRBV29-1, the J call TRBJ1-1; D remains ambiguous. This CDR3 contains 13 residues. V lost 6 bases and J 1 base, leaving 12 bases between the germline ends. The germline V gene has CDR1 SQVTM and CDR2 ANQGSEA. The CDR3 spells CSVRGNRNTEAFF. The CDR3 bases are TGCAGCGTCCGCGGGAATCGGAACACTGAAGCTTTCTTT.

The chain has TRBV5-1 and TRBJ2-1, with TRBD2 matching over 8 bases. Germline V gene data show CDR1 as SGHRS and CDR2 as YFSETQ. J was trimmed by 5 bases and V by 0 bases; bases with no gene match: 1. The CDR3 sequence is 14 residues long. This chain's CDR3 is CASSLGTSNNEQFF. CDR3 in DNA: TGCGCCAGCAGCTTGGGGACTAGCAACAATGAGCAGTTCTTC.